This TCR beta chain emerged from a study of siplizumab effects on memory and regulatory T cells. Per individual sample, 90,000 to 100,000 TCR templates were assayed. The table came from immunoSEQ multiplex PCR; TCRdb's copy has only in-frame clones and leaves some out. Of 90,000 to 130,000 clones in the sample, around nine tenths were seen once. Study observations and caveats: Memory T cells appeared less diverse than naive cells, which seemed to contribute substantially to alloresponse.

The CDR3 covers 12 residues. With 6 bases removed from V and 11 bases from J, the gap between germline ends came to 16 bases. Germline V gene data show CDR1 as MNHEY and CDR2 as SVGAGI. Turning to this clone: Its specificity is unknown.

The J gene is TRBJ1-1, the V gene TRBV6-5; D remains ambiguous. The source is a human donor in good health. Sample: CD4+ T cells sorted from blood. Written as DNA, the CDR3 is TGTGCCAGCAGCCTCCTGGGGTCAAAGGCTTTCTTT. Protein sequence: CASSLLGSKAFF.